The 17 T cell receptor beta chains listed next were all sequenced from one sample in a study of preoperative IRX-2 immunotherapy in early breast cancer (dated by TCRdb to between 2017 and 2020). In light of the paper, this sample's treatment or condition label describes: preoperative locoregional IRX-2 cytokine immunotherapy. The method was the immunoSEQ multiplex PCR assay. The immuneACCESS repertoire file appears here via TCRdb, limited to in-frame rearrangements. These files lack a portion of the clones; in checked studies, under half of the deficit traces to unresolved V genes, and the cause of the others is not known. Counted in this sample were 40,000 to 45,000 clones; about 80% of them appeared once. About 1.2% of the sample comes from the top ten. The input for sequencing was tumor tissue, taken after IRX-2 immunotherapy. These receptors were collected from a human donor with breast cancer.

This clone was counted once. The V and J genes are TRBV5-1 and TRBJ2-1; the match to TRBD2 covers 12 bases. Germline loops: CDR1 SGHRS, CDR2 YFSETQ. The CDR3 loop spans 19 amino acids. With 0 bases clipped from V and 5 bases from J, the junction kept 12 bases outside the gene matches. The CDR3 region has the DNA TGCGCCAGCAGCTTGGTACCTAGCGGGGGGGCAGATTCCAACAATGAGCAGTTCTTC. Protein sequence: CASSLVPSGGADSNNEQFF.

The chain is built from TRBV28 and TRBJ1-2; D not certain. Germline-derived CDR1 and CDR2 are MDHEN and SYDVKM. This CDR3 has 12 residues. Trimming took off 5 bases at V and 1 base at J, with 5 bases between the two ends. The CDR3 bases are TGTGCCAGCAGTACCCGTAACTATGGCTACACCTTC. This gives the protein CASSTRNYGYTF.

The chain recombines TRBV11-3 with TRBJ2-3; no reliable D call. Germline CDR1 is SGHNT and CDR2 is YENEEA. Trimming took 8 bases from V and 1 from J, leaving 13 bases between them. The CDR3 sequence is 14 residues long. In DNA form, the CDR3 reads TGTGCCAGCGCCCCTCTTATGGGCACAGATACGCAGTATTTT. Its translation: CASAPLMGTDTQYF.

The chain recombines TRBV22-1 with TRBJ2-1; the table's D call, TRBD2, has no DNA check behind it. TRBV22-1 constitutes a pseudogene. The CDR3 spans 15 residues. CDR3 region: CASSLSASGKDEQFF. In DNA form, the CDR3 reads TGTGCCAGCAGTTTATCTGCTAGCGGGAAGGATGAGCAGTTCTTC.

The CDR3 DNA reads TGTGCCAGCTCACCGGTTGACACCGACTATGGCTACACCTTC. It yields the protein CASSPVDTDYGYTF. The chain has TRBV18 and TRBJ1-2, with no clear D. CDR1 is KGHSH and CDR2 is LQKENI in the germline V gene. This CDR3 contains 14 residues. Deletions cut 3 bases from V and 3 bases from J, with 11 bases between.

CDR3 in DNA: TGCGCCAGCAGCCCCGGGACTCCTGCGGAGACCCAGTACTTC. Protein product: CASSPGTPAETQYF. The rearrangement links TRBV5-1 to TRBJ2-5, with D perhaps matching TRBD2 (6 bases). V dropped 4 bases and J dropped 5 bases, with 15 bases sitting between them. The CDR3 length is 14 residues. Germline V gene sequence: CDR1 SGHRS, CDR2 YFSETQ.

The V and J genes are TRBV18 and TRBJ1-2; TRBD1 agrees at 8 bases. The germline V gene encodes CDR1 KGHSH and CDR2 LQKENI. CDR3 length: 14 amino acids. J gave up 8 bases and V 3 bases, and 8 bases lay outside the gene matches. CDR3 sequence (DNA): TGTGCCAGCTCACCGGACAGGGCGCTGAAGGGCTACACCTTC. Translating gives CASSPDRALKGYTF. Combining the CDR3 with reference TRBV18 and TRBJ1-2 gives the whole variable domain NAGVMQNPRHLVRRRGQEARLRCSPMKGHSHVYWYRQLPEEGLKFMVYLQKENIIDESGMPKERFSAEFPKEGPSILRIQQVVRGDSAAYFCASSPDRALKGYTFGSGTRLTVV.

This chain links TRBV6-8 with TRBJ1-4; TRBD1 might be the D (6 bases). The CDR3 has 15 amino acids. V gave up 5 bases and J gave up 7 bases, with 17 bases separating them. The germline V gene encodes CDR1 MNHGY and CDR2 SAAAGT. This CDR3 is CASSDRGARGEKLFF. The CDR3, as DNA: TGTGCCAGCAGTGATCGGGGGGCGCGGGGTGAAAAACTGTTTTTT.

The chain combines TRBV11-3 with TRBJ2-1; TRBD2 matches 10 bases. This CDR3 is 17 amino acids long. Germline loops: CDR1 SGHNT, CDR2 YENEEA. J was trimmed by 7 bases and V by 4 bases; bases with no gene match: 13. This chain's CDR3 is CASSSTLAGVFGNEQFF. DNA of the CDR3: TGTGCCAGCAGCTCCACCCTAGCGGGAGTGTTTGGGAATGAGCAGTTCTTC.

The rearrangement links TRBV28 to TRBJ2-3; 9 nucleotides line up with TRBD2. CDR1 and CDR2 (germline): MDHEN, SYDVKM. The ends lost 5 bases at V and 1 base at J; junction bases unmatched: 1. The CDR3 length is 14 residues. The CDR3 DNA reads as TGTGCCAGCAGTCCTAGCGGGGGCACAGATACGCAGTATTTT. This encodes CASSPSGGTDTQYF. The whole variable domain, remainder taken from reference TRBV28 and TRBJ2-3, is DVKVTQSSRYLVKRTGEKVFLECVQDMDHENMFWYRQDPGLGLRLIYFSYDVKMKEKGDIPEGYSVSREKKERFSLILESASTNQTSMYLCASSPSGGTDTQYFGPGTRLTVL.

Details on this clone: At one of its ends the junction is not consistent with the germline gene, which may arise from a read error. V gene TRBV19 combines with J gene TRBJ1-2, with D possibly being TRBD1 (6 bases). Germline lookup yields CDR1 LNHDA and CDR2 SQIVND (reference sequence). There are 14 residues in the CDR3. CDR3 sequence: CTSRGQLGNYGYTF. DNA of the CDR3: TGTACCAGTCGTGGACAGCTTGGTAACTATGGCTACACCTTC.

The J gene is TRBJ2-1, the V gene TRBV11-3; TRBD2 agrees at 7 bases. V dropped 1 base and J dropped 6; count of bases not matched to a gene: 6. Germline CDR1 SGHNT, CDR2 YENEEA. The CDR3 loop spans 15 amino acids. CDR3 region: CASSLGGGYPNEQFF. The CDR3 region has the DNA TGTGCCAGCAGCTTAGGGGGAGGGTACCCCAATGAGCAGTTCTTC.

This clone occurred a few times. The J gene is TRBJ1-2, the V gene TRBV6-8; D call uncertain. The CDR3 is 13 amino acids. V lost 5 bases and J lost 4, with 11 bases in between. Germline V gene data show CDR1 as MNHGY and CDR2 as SAAAGT. The chain's CDR3 is CASSPTQPYGYTF. The CDR3 DNA reads TGTGCCAGCAGTCCCACCCAACCCTATGGCTACACCTTC.

This chain joins TRBV11-3 and TRBJ2-5; D unresolved. Germline loops: CDR1 SGHNT, CDR2 YENEEA. V was clipped by 3 bases and J by 1 base, with 15 bases between them. CDR3 length equals 16 residues. The CDR3 DNA reads as TGTGCCAGCAGCTTGGCCTCAAACGGCTTCCAAGAGACCCAGTACTTC. Residues: CASSLASNGFQETQYF.

The chain joins TRBV7-1 to TRBJ2-1; D perhaps matches TRBD2 (6 bases). TRBV7-1 counts as an open reading frame of uncertain function. There are 13 residues in the CDR3. The germline V and J ends were trimmed by 5 bases and 3 bases, with 8 bases remaining between them. The CDR3 DNA reads as TGTGCCAGCAGCCGGGGACTCTACAATGAGCAGTTCTTC. It codes for CASSRGLYNEQFF.

This clone was recorded once. For the CDR3, the DNA is TGCGCCAGCAAAGGGGCGGGAGGGCCGGTAGATACGCAGTATTTT. Its protein product is CASKGAGGPVDTQYF. V gene TRBV5-1 combines with J gene TRBJ2-3, with 9 bases fitting TRBD2. The CDR3 spans 15 residues. V gave up 6 bases and J gave up 5 bases; unmatched junction bases: 10. Germline CDR1 SGHRS, CDR2 YFSETQ. The complete variable domain, with remaining parts taken from reference TRBV5-1 and TRBJ2-3, reads KAGVTQTPRYLIKTRGQQVTLSCSPISGHRSVSWYQQTPGQGLQFLFEYFSETQRNKGNFPGRFSGRQFSNSRSEMNVSTLELGDSALYLCASKGAGGPVDTQYFGPGTRLTVL.

The chain is built from TRBV15 and TRBJ2-4; TRBD1 aligns across 7 bases. The length of the CDR3 is 15 residues. V lost 5 bases, J lost 1 base, and 5 bases stayed unmatched. Germline V gene sequence: CDR1 LNHNV, CDR2 YYDKDF (reference sequence). CDR3 sequence (DNA): TGTGCCACCAGCGCCACAGGGGCGGCCAAAAACATTCAGTACTTC. It is translated as CATSATGAAKNIQYF.